A selection of T cell receptor beta chains follows, all from one sample in a study of CD8+ T cells in alopecia areata. The method was immunoSEQ multiplex PCR; TCRdb's version includes in-frame clones alone and lacks a portion of them. The data contain around 110,000 clones, roughly 89% of them singletons. The sample was CD8+ T cells sorted from blood, taken at week 24, from a patient treated with tofacitinib. These receptors were taken from a human donor with alopecia areata. The CDR3 runs from the conserved cysteine through the conserved F or W. Each record gives: D gene, V gene, J gene, clone size, CDR3 DNA, CDR3 protein. The D gene is left open where the match is weak. Expanded clones are given a class, and other clones once, few, many or no size at all.

d_call: TRBD1; v_call: TRBV7-9; j_call: TRBJ2-7; clone_size: -; cdr3_nt: TGTGCCAGCGGCCGGGGACAGGGAAACGAGCAGTACTTC; cdr3_aa: CASGRGQGNEQYF
d_call: -; v_call: TRBV6-6; j_call: TRBJ2-5; clone_size: -; cdr3_nt: TGTGCCAGCAGTTACTTTACAGGGTCGGGGGAGACCCAGTACTTC; cdr3_aa: CASSYFTGSGETQYF
d_call: -; v_call: TRBV6-5; j_call: TRBJ2-3; clone_size: -; cdr3_nt: TGTGCCAGCAGTCTAGCCTTCGGGGATACGCAGTATTTT; cdr3_aa: CASSLAFGDTQYF
d_call: -; v_call: TRBV29-1; j_call: TRBJ2-7; clone_size: -; cdr3_nt: TGCAGCGCTATGGAAGGGGTGAGAGAGCAGTACTTC; cdr3_aa: CSAMEGVREQYF
d_call: -; v_call: TRBV6-4; j_call: TRBJ2-7; clone_size: -; cdr3_nt: TGTGCCAGCACGCGGGTGGCTTACTACGAGCAGTACTTC; cdr3_aa: CASTRVAYYEQYF
d_call: -; v_call: TRBV6-5; j_call: TRBJ2-7; clone_size: -; cdr3_nt: TGTGCCAGCACAGACTCCAACTACGAGCAGTACTTC; cdr3_aa: CASTDSNYEQYF
d_call: -; v_call: TRBV6-1; j_call: TRBJ2-7; clone_size: -; cdr3_nt: TGTGCCAGCAGTGTGAGTGCTGCGAGCTCCTACGAGCAGTACTTC; cdr3_aa: CASSVSAASSYEQYF
d_call: TRBD1; v_call: TRBV7-2; j_call: TRBJ1-1; clone_size: -; cdr3_nt: TGTGCCAGCAGCCCGACCCGGACAGGGGAAACTGAAGCTTTCTTT; cdr3_aa: CASSPTRTGETEAFF
d_call: -; v_call: TRBV5-1; j_call: TRBJ1-1; clone_size: -; cdr3_nt: TGCGCCAGCAGCACCGGACGGGTGGCTGAAGCTTTCTTT; cdr3_aa: CASSTGRVAEAFF
d_call: -; v_call: TRBV11-3; j_call: TRBJ1-1; clone_size: -; cdr3_nt: TGTGCCAGCAGTCAACGCGACAGCGAAGCTTTCTTT; cdr3_aa: CASSQRDSEAFF
d_call: TRBD2; v_call: TRBV5-4; j_call: TRBJ2-5; clone_size: -; cdr3_nt: TGTGCCAGCACCCCGGGGGGGGAGACCCAGTACTTC; cdr3_aa: CASTPGGETQYF
d_call: TRBD2; v_call: TRBV5-1; j_call: TRBJ2-3; clone_size: once; cdr3_nt: TGCGCCAGCAGCTTGTGGGCTAGCGGGGACACAGATACGCAGTATTTT; cdr3_aa: CASSLWASGDTDTQYF
d_call: -; v_call: TRBV21-1; j_call: TRBJ2-5; clone_size: once; cdr3_nt: TGTGCCAGCAGAAACCCATTCGGTACTAGCGGGGACCAAGAGACCCAGTACTTC; cdr3_aa: CASRNPFGTSGDQETQYF
d_call: TRBD1; v_call: TRBV5-6; j_call: TRBJ1-5; clone_size: -; cdr3_nt: TGTGCCAGCAGCTTGGGACAGGGGGTTAGCAATCAGCCCCAGCATTTT; cdr3_aa: CASSLGQGVSNQPQHF
d_call: TRBD1; v_call: TRBV7-9; j_call: TRBJ1-5; clone_size: -; cdr3_nt: TGTGCCAGCAGCCATCCAGGGGGGCTTTTTAGCAATCAGCCCCAGCATTTT; cdr3_aa: CASSHPGGLFSNQPQHF
d_call: -; v_call: TRBV27; j_call: TRBJ2-7; clone_size: -; cdr3_nt: TGTGCCAGCAGTTTTCTCGGACTGCATGAGCAGTACTTC; cdr3_aa: CASSFLGLHEQYF
d_call: TRBD2; v_call: TRBV2; j_call: TRBJ2-3; clone_size: once; cdr3_nt: TGTGCCAGCAGTCAGACTAGCGGGAACACAGATACGCAGTATTTT; cdr3_aa: CASSQTSGNTDTQYF
d_call: -; v_call: TRBV5-6; j_call: TRBJ2-7; clone_size: -; cdr3_nt: TGTGCCAGCAGCTCGCCGAGGGACGGCTACTACGAGCAGTACTTC; cdr3_aa: CASSSPRDGYYEQYF
d_call: -; v_call: TRBV5-1; j_call: TRBJ2-7; clone_size: -; cdr3_nt: TGCGCCAGCAGCTCGGTGGGGGGGCTCTCCTACGAGCAGTACTTC; cdr3_aa: CASSSVGGLSYEQYF
d_call: -; v_call: TRBV15; j_call: TRBJ1-1; clone_size: -; cdr3_nt: TGTGCCACCAGCAGTCCCAAGGGACGGATGAACACTGAAGCTTTCTTT; cdr3_aa: CATSSPKGRMNTEAFF
d_call: TRBD1; v_call: TRBV4-1; j_call: TRBJ1-5; clone_size: -; cdr3_nt: TGCGCCAGCAGCCAAGAATGGGCAGGGGGCTATAGCAATCAGCCCCAGCATTTT; cdr3_aa: CASSQEWAGGYSNQPQHF
d_call: TRBD2; v_call: TRBV7-6; j_call: TRBJ2-1; clone_size: few; cdr3_nt: TGTGCCAGCAGCTCGCTCCTCAGCGGGGGGGCGGTTGAGCAGTTCTTC; cdr3_aa: CASSSLLSGGAVEQFF
d_call: -; v_call: TRBV5-1; j_call: TRBJ1-1; clone_size: few; cdr3_nt: TGCGCCAGCAGCGCGGGACTGGGAGAAGCTTTCTTT; cdr3_aa: CASSAGLGEAFF
d_call: -; v_call: TRBV27; j_call: TRBJ2-3; clone_size: once; cdr3_nt: TGTGCCAGCAGTTTGCTTCGGGGCACCATCGTAGATACGCAGTATTTT; cdr3_aa: CASSLLRGTIVDTQYF
d_call: -; v_call: TRBV9; j_call: TRBJ2-1; clone_size: -; cdr3_nt: TGTGCCAGCAGCGGGGGGCCCTACAATGAGCAGTTCTTC; cdr3_aa: CASSGGPYNEQFF
d_call: -; v_call: TRBV11-2; j_call: TRBJ2-3; clone_size: -; cdr3_nt: TGTGCCAGCAACCTTATGGGCAGTAGCACAGATACGCAGTATTTT; cdr3_aa: CASNLMGSSTDTQYF
d_call: -; v_call: TRBV19; j_call: TRBJ2-7; clone_size: -; cdr3_nt: TGTGCCAGTTCGCCTTGGACGGATACTGGCGAGCAGTACTTC; cdr3_aa: CASSPWTDTGEQYF
d_call: -; v_call: TRBV19; j_call: TRBJ1-1; clone_size: -; cdr3_nt: TGTGCCAGTAGAACAGGACACGAGAACACTGAAGCTTTCTTT; cdr3_aa: CASRTGHENTEAFF
d_call: TRBD1; v_call: TRBV2; j_call: TRBJ2-3; clone_size: once; cdr3_nt: TGTGCCAGCCAGGACAGGGGCCGCACAGATACGCAGTATTTT; cdr3_aa: CASQDRGRTDTQYF
d_call: TRBD1; v_call: TRBV4-2; j_call: TRBJ1-2; clone_size: -; cdr3_nt: TGTGCCAGCAGCTACTACAGGGGTGATAACTATGGCTACACCTTC; cdr3_aa: CASSYYRGDNYGYTF
d_call: -; v_call: TRBV19; j_call: TRBJ2-7; clone_size: -; cdr3_nt: TGTGCCACCTCAATGGGGGCGGGGGAAGGGTACGAGCAGTACTTC; cdr3_aa: CATSMGAGEGYEQYF
d_call: -; v_call: TRBV2; j_call: TRBJ2-1; clone_size: -; cdr3_nt: TGTGCCAGCGCACGGGGAGGTGAGCAGTTCTTC; cdr3_aa: CASARGGEQFF
d_call: TRBD1; v_call: TRBV4-1; j_call: TRBJ2-7; clone_size: -; cdr3_nt: TGCGCCAGCAGCCAAGAGGACAGGGGGGGAATCTACGAGCAGTACTTC; cdr3_aa: CASSQEDRGGIYEQYF
d_call: -; v_call: TRBV7-9; j_call: TRBJ2-5; clone_size: -; cdr3_nt: TGTGCCAGCAGCACCGTAACCGGGGAAGAGCCCCAGTACTTC; cdr3_aa: CASSTVTGEEPQYF
d_call: TRBD2; v_call: TRBV5-6; j_call: TRBJ2-3; clone_size: -; cdr3_nt: TGTGCCAGCAGCCAACTAGCGGGGGACACCACAGATACGCAGTATTTT; cdr3_aa: CASSQLAGDTTDTQYF
d_call: TRBD2; v_call: TRBV4-1; j_call: TRBJ2-1; clone_size: -; cdr3_nt: TGCGCCAGCAGCCAGTGGACTGGGAGGGATGAGCAGTTCTTC; cdr3_aa: CASSQWTGRDEQFF
d_call: -; v_call: TRBV6-5; j_call: TRBJ2-7; clone_size: -; cdr3_nt: TGTGCCAGCAGTTCTCTCCTCGACTACGAGCAGTACTTC; cdr3_aa: CASSSLLDYEQYF
d_call: TRBD1; v_call: TRBV19; j_call: TRBJ2-3; clone_size: few; cdr3_nt: TGTGCCAGTAGCGGGGGGACAGGGGGCACAGATACGCAGTATTTT; cdr3_aa: CASSGGTGGTDTQYF
d_call: TRBD1; v_call: TRBV19; j_call: TRBJ1-6; clone_size: once; cdr3_nt: TGTGCCAGTACCGTACAGGGGGCTGAGGATTCACCCCTCCACTTT; cdr3_aa: CASTVQGAEDSPLHF
d_call: -; v_call: TRBV6-6; j_call: TRBJ1-1; clone_size: -; cdr3_nt: TGTGCCAGCAGTTACACAGGGAACACTGAAGCTTTCTTT; cdr3_aa: CASSYTGNTEAFF
d_call: -; v_call: TRBV7-9; j_call: TRBJ2-1; clone_size: -; cdr3_nt: TGTGCCAGCAGCTTAATAGGCCCCACCTCCTACAATGAGCAGTTCTTC; cdr3_aa: CASSLIGPTSYNEQFF
d_call: -; v_call: TRBV4-1; j_call: TRBJ1-1; clone_size: -; cdr3_nt: TGCGCCAGCAGCCTTTCCCCAAAACAGGGTGAAGCTTTCTTT; cdr3_aa: CASSLSPKQGEAFF
d_call: -; v_call: TRBV5-4; j_call: TRBJ2-1; clone_size: -; cdr3_nt: TGTGCCAGCAGCTTGATCCCGGGACCCCAAGGGGATTGGCTCTTC; cdr3_aa: CASSLIPGPQGDWLF
d_call: -; v_call: TRBV7-6; j_call: TRBJ2-7; clone_size: few; cdr3_nt: TGTGCCAGCAGCGAAACTCAGGTCTACGAGCAGTACTTC; cdr3_aa: CASSETQVYEQYF
d_call: -; v_call: TRBV12-5; j_call: TRBJ1-1; clone_size: -; cdr3_nt: TGTGCTAGTGGTTTGGTACAGGGACGGCCCCATGAAGCTTTCTTT; cdr3_aa: CASGLVQGRPHEAFF
d_call: TRBD2; v_call: TRBV7-2; j_call: TRBJ2-3; clone_size: -; cdr3_nt: TGTGCCAGCAGCGCGACTAGCGGGTGGGGAGATACGCAGTATTTT; cdr3_aa: CASSATSGWGDTQYF
d_call: TRBD1; v_call: TRBV10-2; j_call: TRBJ2-1; clone_size: -; cdr3_nt: TGCGCCAGCAGTGAGTACGGGTACGGCAGGGGGATAGGCAATGAGCAGTTCTTC; cdr3_aa: CASSEYGYGRGIGNEQFF
d_call: -; v_call: TRBV7-9; j_call: TRBJ1-6; clone_size: -; cdr3_nt: TGTGCCAGCAGCCCACAGGGAGGGAATTCACCCCTCCACTTT; cdr3_aa: CASSPQGGNSPLHF
d_call: -; v_call: TRBV7-9; j_call: TRBJ1-3; clone_size: -; cdr3_nt: TGTGCCAGCAGCCTCGGAGAGGCCTTCAACACCATATATTTT; cdr3_aa: CASSLGEAFNTIYF
d_call: -; v_call: TRBV2; j_call: TRBJ1-5; clone_size: -; cdr3_nt: TGTGCCAGCAGTGACTTAGTTAGCGGCAATCAGCCCCAGCATTTT; cdr3_aa: CASSDLVSGNQPQHF
d_call: TRBD2; v_call: TRBV4-1; j_call: TRBJ2-7; clone_size: few; cdr3_nt: TGCGCCAGCAGCCAAGATCGGGAGGCCTCCTACGAGCAGTACTTC; cdr3_aa: CASSQDREASYEQYF
d_call: -; v_call: TRBV27; j_call: TRBJ2-7; clone_size: -; cdr3_nt: TGTGCCAGCAGTCTCGACGGGAACTCCTACGAGCAGTACTTC; cdr3_aa: CASSLDGNSYEQYF
d_call: TRBD2; v_call: TRBV10-3; j_call: TRBJ2-2; clone_size: -; cdr3_nt: TGTGCCATCAGTGTACCTAGCGGGGGAGCGAACACCGGGGAGCTGTTTTTT; cdr3_aa: CAISVPSGGANTGELFF
d_call: -; v_call: TRBV13; j_call: TRBJ2-7; clone_size: -; cdr3_nt: TGTGCCAGCAAATCCGGGGTGCTCTCCTACGAGCAGTACTTC; cdr3_aa: CASKSGVLSYEQYF